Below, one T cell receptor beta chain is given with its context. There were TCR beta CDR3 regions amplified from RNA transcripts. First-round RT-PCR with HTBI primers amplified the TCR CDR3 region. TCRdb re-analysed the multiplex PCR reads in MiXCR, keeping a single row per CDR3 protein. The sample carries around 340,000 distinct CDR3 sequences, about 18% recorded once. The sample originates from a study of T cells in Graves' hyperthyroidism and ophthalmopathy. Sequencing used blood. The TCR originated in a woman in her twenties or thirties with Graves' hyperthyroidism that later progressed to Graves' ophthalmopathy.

The CDR3 reads CASTLITTRFSYNEQFF. DNA for the CDR3: TGTGCCAGCACACTAATAACTACCCGTTTCTCCTACAATGAGCAGTTCTTC. V gene TRBV27 combines with J gene TRBJ2-1, with D hard to call. This CDR3 has 17 residues. Trimming left V 7 bases short and J 0 bases short, with 19 bases between. Looked up from germline, CDR1 is MNHEY and CDR2 is SMNVEV (reference sequence).